This T cell receptor (beta chain) was recorded in a study of neurological immune-mediated disorders. The cDNA was generated through 5'RACE incorporating 10-nucleotide random UMIs. A single run covered 15-18 subjects with over 180 million TCR-beta sequences. TCRdb reprocessed the 5' RACE reads via MiXCR and lists one record per CDR3 protein. The repertoire holds tens of thousands of distinct CDR3 sequences, with 3.9% as singletons. The trim removed 4 bases at V and 5 bases at J, leaving 4 bases unmatched. In germline, CDR1 is SGHRS, CDR2 YFSETQ. The CDR3 totals 16 residues. Material for sequencing was PBMCs. The V and J genes are TRBV5-1 and TRBJ2-3, with 16 bases fitting TRBD2. This TCR came from a man between 25 and 39 years old with multiple sclerosis. CDR3 bases: TGCGCCAGCAGCCTGGGACTAGCGGGGGGGCGAGATACGCAGTATTTT. The encoded protein is CASSLGLAGGRDTQYF.